The 7 T cell receptor beta chains presented below share a single source sample, sequenced in a study of blood T cell repertoires in COVID-19. Sequencing used immunoSEQ multiplex PCR; TCRdb keeps in-frame clones, though not all of them. Here the sample spans around 70,000 clones, around 85% being singletons. Sequencing was done on a sample of peripheral blood. The receptors shown here come from a woman aged 50 to 65 with acute or convalescent COVID-19.

This clone was seen only once. The chain couples TRBV5-6 to TRBJ1-2, with 7 bases matching TRBD1. The CDR3 sequence is 13 residues long. Germline lookup yields CDR1 SGHDT and CDR2 YYEEEE. V was clipped by 4 bases and J by 6 bases; unmatched bases: 6. CDR3 sequence reads: CASSKDRSHGYTF. The CDR3 region has the DNA TGTGCCAGCAGCAAGGACAGGAGTCATGGCTACACCTTC.

The chain links TRBV27 to TRBJ1-2; D possibly corresponds to TRBD1 (5 bases). Germline V CDR1 and CDR2: MNHEY, SMNVEV (reference sequence). The CDR3 is 17 amino acids. V was pared by 0 bases and J by 4 bases, with 18 bases between. The CDR3 reads CASSLSVVEGSIYGYTF. DNA of the CDR3: TGTGCCAGCAGTTTATCGGTTGTGGAGGGGTCGATCTATGGCTACACCTTC.

The V gene is TRBV23-1, the J gene TRBJ2-1, with D possibly matching TRBD2 (5 bases). TRBV23-1 is designated an ORF whose function remains uncertain. There are 16 residues in the CDR3. V was shortened by 4 bases and J by 0 bases, with 13 bases between the two germline ends. CDR3 sequence: CASSRRTLYSYNEQFF. As DNA, the CDR3 is TGCGCCAGCAGTCGCCGGACTCTCTACTCCTACAATGAGCAGTTCTTC.

The chain employs TRBV4-2 and TRBJ1-1, with 9 positions matching TRBD1. The V and J ends lost 0 bases and 7 bases, in that order; junction bases with no gene match: 3. Germline V gene data show CDR1 as LGHNA and CDR2 as YNFKEQ. CDR3 length equals 14 residues. CDR3 bases: TGTGCCAGCAGCCAAGAAGGGGGACAGGGTGAAGCTTTCTTT. Encoded protein: CASSQEGGQGEAFF.

This chain connects TRBV7-2 to TRBJ2-3; unclear D gene. Between the trimmed V and J ends, which lost 6 bases and 2 bases, there was a span of 9 bases. CDR3 size: 13 residues. CDR1 and CDR2 (germline): SGHTA, FQGNSA. CDR3 in amino acids: CASSTEITDTQYF. The CDR3 bases are TGTGCCAGCAGTACAGAAATCACAGATACGCAGTATTTT.

The chain is built from TRBV6-6 and TRBJ2-5, with 9 bases that match TRBD1. The CDR3 is made up of 15 amino acids. Germline V gene sequence: CDR1 MNHNY, CDR2 SVGAGI (reference sequence). J was trimmed by 5 bases and V by 2 bases; bases with no gene match: 6. The DNA for the CDR3 is TGTGCCAGCAGTTACGGGGACAGGGCCGGGGAGACCCAGTACTTC. The encoded protein is CASSYGDRAGETQYF.

This sequence joins TRBV9 and TRBJ1-1, with D unresolved. This CDR3 has 13 residues. Germline V gives CDR1 SGDLS, CDR2 YYNGEE. V was trimmed by 8 bases and J by 1 base, leaving 12 bases between them. The CDR3 loop is CASGLQQNTEAFF. For the CDR3, the DNA is TGTGCCAGTGGATTACAGCAGAACACTGAAGCTTTCTTT.